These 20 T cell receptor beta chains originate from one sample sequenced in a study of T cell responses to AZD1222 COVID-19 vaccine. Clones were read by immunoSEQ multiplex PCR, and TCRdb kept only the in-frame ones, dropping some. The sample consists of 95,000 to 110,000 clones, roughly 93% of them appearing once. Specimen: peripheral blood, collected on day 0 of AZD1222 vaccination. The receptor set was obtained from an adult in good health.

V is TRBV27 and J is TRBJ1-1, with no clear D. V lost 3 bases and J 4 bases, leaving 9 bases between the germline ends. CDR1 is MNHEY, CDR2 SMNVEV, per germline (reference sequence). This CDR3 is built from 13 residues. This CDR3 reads CASSFGVGTEAFF. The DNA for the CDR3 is TGTGCCAGCAGTTTTGGGGTGGGCACTGAAGCTTTCTTT.

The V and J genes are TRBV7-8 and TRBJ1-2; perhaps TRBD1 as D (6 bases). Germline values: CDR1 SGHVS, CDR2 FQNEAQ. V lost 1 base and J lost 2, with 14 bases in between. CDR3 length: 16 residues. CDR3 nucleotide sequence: TGTGCCAGCAGCTTAGTACACAGGGCGGGGAACTATGGCTACACCTTC. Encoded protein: CASSLVHRAGNYGYTF.

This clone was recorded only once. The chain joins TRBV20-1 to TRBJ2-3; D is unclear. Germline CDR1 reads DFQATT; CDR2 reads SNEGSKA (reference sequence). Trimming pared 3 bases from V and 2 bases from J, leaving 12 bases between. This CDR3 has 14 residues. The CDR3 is CSASRPQVTDTQYF. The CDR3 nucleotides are TGCAGTGCTAGTCGCCCCCAGGTCACAGATACGCAGTATTTT.

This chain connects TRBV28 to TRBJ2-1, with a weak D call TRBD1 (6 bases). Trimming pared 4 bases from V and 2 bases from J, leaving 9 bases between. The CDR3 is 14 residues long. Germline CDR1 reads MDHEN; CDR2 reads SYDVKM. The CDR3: CASSWDIPYNEQFF. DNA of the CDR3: TGTGCCAGCAGTTGGGACATCCCCTACAATGAGCAGTTCTTC.

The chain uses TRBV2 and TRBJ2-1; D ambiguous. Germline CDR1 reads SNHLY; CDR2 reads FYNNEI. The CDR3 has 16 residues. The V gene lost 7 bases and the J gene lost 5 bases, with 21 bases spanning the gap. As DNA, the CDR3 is TGTGCCAGCAATGGGGATCCAGAACACAAAGACAATGAGCAGTTCTTC. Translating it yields CASNGDPEHKDNEQFF. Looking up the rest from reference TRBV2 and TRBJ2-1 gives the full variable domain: EPEVTQTPSHQVTQMGQEVILRCVPISNHLYFYWYRQILGQKVEFLVSFYNNEISEKSEIFDDQFSVERPDGSNFTLKIRSTKLEDSAMYFCASNGDPEHKDNEQFFGPGTRLTVL.

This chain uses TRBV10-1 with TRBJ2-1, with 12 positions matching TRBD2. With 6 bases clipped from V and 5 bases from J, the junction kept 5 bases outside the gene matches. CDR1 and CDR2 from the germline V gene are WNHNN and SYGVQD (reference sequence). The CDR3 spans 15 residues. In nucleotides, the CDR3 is TGCGCCAGCAGCGAGACTAGCGGGAGAAACAATGAGCAGTTCTTC. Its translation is CASSETSGRNNEQFF.

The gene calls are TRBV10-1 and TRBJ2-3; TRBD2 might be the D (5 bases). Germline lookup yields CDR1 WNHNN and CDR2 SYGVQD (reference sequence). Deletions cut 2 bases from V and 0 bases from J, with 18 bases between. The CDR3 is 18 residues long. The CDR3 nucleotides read TGCGCCAGCAGTGAGGGTTCACTTGCGGAGCGGAGCACAGATACGCAGTATTTT. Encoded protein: CASSEGSLAERSTDTQYF.

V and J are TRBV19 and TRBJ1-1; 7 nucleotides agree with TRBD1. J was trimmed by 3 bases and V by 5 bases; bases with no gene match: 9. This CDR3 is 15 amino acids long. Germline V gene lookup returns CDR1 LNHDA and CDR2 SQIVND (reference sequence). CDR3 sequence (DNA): TGTGCCAGTAGTGCCCGACAGGGTGTGGACACTGAAGCTTTCTTT. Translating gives CASSARQGVDTEAFF.

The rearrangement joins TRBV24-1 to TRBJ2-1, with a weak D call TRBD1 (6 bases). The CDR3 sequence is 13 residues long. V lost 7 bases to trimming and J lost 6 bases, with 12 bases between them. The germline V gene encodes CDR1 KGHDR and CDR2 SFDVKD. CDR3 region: CATRLQGSNEQFF. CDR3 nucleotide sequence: TGTGCCACCAGGTTACAGGGTAGCAATGAGCAGTTCTTC.

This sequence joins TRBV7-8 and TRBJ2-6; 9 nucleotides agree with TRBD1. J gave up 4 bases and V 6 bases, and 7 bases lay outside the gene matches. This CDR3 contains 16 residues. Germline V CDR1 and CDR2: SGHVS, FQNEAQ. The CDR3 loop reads CASRQQGASGANVLTF. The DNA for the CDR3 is TGTGCCAGCAGACAACAGGGGGCGTCGGGGGCCAACGTCCTGACTTTC.

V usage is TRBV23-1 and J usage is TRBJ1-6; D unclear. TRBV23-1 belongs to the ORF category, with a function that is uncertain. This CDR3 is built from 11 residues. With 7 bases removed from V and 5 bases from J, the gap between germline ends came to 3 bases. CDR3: CASIDNSPLHF. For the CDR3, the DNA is TGCGCCAGCATCGATAATTCACCCCTCCACTTT.

The CDR3 nucleotides read TGTGCCAGCAGTTTTACGGAGACAAACACCATATATTTT. It specifies CASSFTETNTIYF. The rearrangement uses TRBV28 and TRBJ1-3; D is unresolved. Looked up from germline, CDR1 is MDHEN and CDR2 is SYDVKM. The V gene lost 3 bases and the J gene lost 6 bases, with 9 bases spanning the gap. The CDR3 totals 13 residues.

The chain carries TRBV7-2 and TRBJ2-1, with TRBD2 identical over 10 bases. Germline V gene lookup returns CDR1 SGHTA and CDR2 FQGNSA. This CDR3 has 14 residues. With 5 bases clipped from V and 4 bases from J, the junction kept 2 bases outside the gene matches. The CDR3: CASSGAGGYNEQFF. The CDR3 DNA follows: TGTGCCAGCAGCGGAGCGGGAGGGTACAATGAGCAGTTCTTC.

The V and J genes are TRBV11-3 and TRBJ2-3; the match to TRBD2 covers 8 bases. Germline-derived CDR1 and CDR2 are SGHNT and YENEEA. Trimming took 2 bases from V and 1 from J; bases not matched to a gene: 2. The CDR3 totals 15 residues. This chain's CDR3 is CASSLIGRGTDTQYF. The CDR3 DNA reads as TGTGCCAGCAGCTTAATCGGGAGGGGCACAGATACGCAGTATTTT.

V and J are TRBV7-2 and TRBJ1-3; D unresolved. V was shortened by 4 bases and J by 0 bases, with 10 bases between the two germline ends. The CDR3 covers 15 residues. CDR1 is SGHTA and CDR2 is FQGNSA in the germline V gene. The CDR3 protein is CASSSDQHSGNTIYF. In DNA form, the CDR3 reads TGTGCCAGCAGCTCTGACCAACACTCTGGAAACACCATATATTTT.

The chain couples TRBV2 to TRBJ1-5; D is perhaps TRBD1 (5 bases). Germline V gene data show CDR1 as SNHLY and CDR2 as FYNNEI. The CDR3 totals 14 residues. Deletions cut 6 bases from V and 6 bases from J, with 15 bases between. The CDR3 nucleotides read TGTGCCAGCAGCCAAACGTCAGGGACTCAGCCCCAGCATTTT. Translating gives CASSQTSGTQPQHF.

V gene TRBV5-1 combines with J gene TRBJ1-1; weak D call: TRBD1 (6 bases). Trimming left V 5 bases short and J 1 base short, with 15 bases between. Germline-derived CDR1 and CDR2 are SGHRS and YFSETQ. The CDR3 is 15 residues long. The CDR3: CASSPGGTTNTEAFF. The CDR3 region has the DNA TGCGCCAGCAGTCCGGGGGGGACAACGAACACTGAAGCTTTCTTT.

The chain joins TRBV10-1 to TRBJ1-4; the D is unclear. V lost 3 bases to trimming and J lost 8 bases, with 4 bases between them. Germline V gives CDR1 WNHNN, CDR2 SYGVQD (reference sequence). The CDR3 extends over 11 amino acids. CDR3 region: CASSDGEKLFF. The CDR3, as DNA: TGCGCCAGCAGTGATGGGGAAAAACTGTTTTTT.

In DNA, the CDR3 is TGTGCCAGCAGCTTAGAATCGCGGGGGCCCAATGAGCAGTTCTTC. Residues: CASSLESRGPNEQFF. The chain links TRBV11-3 to TRBJ2-1, with D possibly being TRBD2 (7 bases). V lost 0 bases to trimming and J lost 6 bases, with 12 bases between them. The CDR3 spans 15 residues. Germline values: CDR1 SGHNT, CDR2 YENEEA.

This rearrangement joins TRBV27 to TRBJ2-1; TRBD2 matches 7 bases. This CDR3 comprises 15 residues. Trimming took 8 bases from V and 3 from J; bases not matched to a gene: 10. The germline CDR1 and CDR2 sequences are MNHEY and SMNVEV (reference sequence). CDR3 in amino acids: CASGHLREVYNEQFF. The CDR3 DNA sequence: TGTGCCAGCGGCCACCTACGGGAGGTCTACAATGAGCAGTTCTTC.